The 8 T cell receptor beta chains below were found in one sample sequenced in a study of CD8 T cells in ankylosing spondylitis. Their antigen targets remain unknown. General study points: Several highly homologous variants formed a TCR beta motif that appeared characteristic of ankylosing spondylitis blood.

TCRdb passed the 5' RACE reads through MiXCR, listing each CDR3 protein once. The profile shows hundreds of thousands of distinct CDR3 sequences, around 11% of them singletons. Sequences were obtained from blood, either unsorted or a sorted T cell fraction (not recorded which). The receptors were gathered from a male donor with ankylosing spondylitis.

The chain has TRBV20-1 and TRBJ2-3; TRBD2 agrees at 10 bases. Unmatched junction bases numbered 16, after V lost 0 bases and J lost 4 bases. The CDR3 extends over 19 amino acids. Per germline, CDR1 DFQATT and CDR2 SNEGSKA (reference sequence). The CDR3 DNA sequence: TGCAGTGCTAGAGATTCTCGAGCAGCTAGCGGGGGCCTCCCAGATACGCAGTATTTT. As protein: CSARDSRAASGGLPDTQYF.

V is TRBV5-1 and J is TRBJ2-5, with D maybe TRBD2 (6 bases). Germline V gene sequence: CDR1 SGHRS, CDR2 YFSETQ. The CDR3 runs to 13 residues. V was pared by 4 bases and J by 5 bases, with 12 bases between. The CDR3 coding sequence is TGCGCCAGCAGCCGGCTGGGGAGGGAGACCCAGTACTTC. This encodes CASSRLGRETQYF.

The chain has TRBV7-2 and TRBJ2-1; 11 nucleotides align to TRBD2. The V segment lost 4 bases and the J segment 4 bases; nucleotides outside the gene matches: 3. CDR1 and CDR2 from the germline V gene are SGHTA and FQGNSA. The CDR3 length is 15 residues. This CDR3 is CASSSPSGRYNEQFF. CDR3 sequence (DNA): TGTGCCAGCAGCTCACCTAGCGGGAGGTACAATGAGCAGTTCTTC.

This clonotype was seen only a few times. This chain connects TRBV20-1 to TRBJ2-7; 10 positions agree with TRBD2. Unmatched junction bases numbered 10, after V lost 6 bases and J lost 8 bases. Germline assignment: CDR1 DFQATT and CDR2 SNEGSKA (reference sequence). The CDR3 runs to 13 residues. The CDR3, as DNA: TGCAGTGCCGAGACTAGCGGGCGGCTCCAGCAGTACTTC. It encodes CSAETSGRLQQYF.

The chain joins TRBV7-2 to TRBJ2-2; perhaps TRBD1 as D (5 bases). The CDR3 contains 14 residues. Trimming stripped 1 base from V and 7 bases from J, with 10 bases between. Germline loops: CDR1 SGHTA, CDR2 FQGNSA. CDR3 in amino acids: CASSLGQGHGELFF. The CDR3 DNA follows: TGTGCCAGCAGCTTAGGCCAGGGCCACGGGGAGCTGTTTTTT.

This clonotype has more than one count but fewer than ten. This chain uses TRBV20-1 with TRBJ1-1, with a possible D match to TRBD1 (6 bases). The CDR3 length is 13 residues. Germline V gives CDR1 DFQATT, CDR2 SNEGSKA (reference sequence). The CDR3 DNA is TGCCAGTTAAAGGGGGATATTAACACTGAAGCTTTCTTT. Its protein product is CQLKGDINTEAFF.

This clonotype was found many times. This chain joins TRBV12-3 or TRBV12-4 and TRBJ1-1; perhaps TRBD1 as D (5 bases). CDR3 size: 12 residues. V was shortened by 0 bases and J by 6 bases, with 5 bases between the two germline ends. The CDR3: CASSLAGAEAFF. The CDR3 DNA is TGTGCCAGCAGTTTAGCAGGGGCTGAAGCTTTCTTT.

This clonotype was detected only a few times. This rearrangement joins TRBV6-5 to TRBJ1-1; D unclear. The CDR3 runs to 14 residues. The V and J ends lost 4 bases and 0 bases respectively, with 9 bases between them. Germline V lookup: CDR1 MNHEY, CDR2 SVGAGI. The CDR3 DNA reads as TGTGCCAGCAGTTGGGCACGGGTGAACACTGAAGCTTTCTTT. Protein: CASSWARVNTEAFF.